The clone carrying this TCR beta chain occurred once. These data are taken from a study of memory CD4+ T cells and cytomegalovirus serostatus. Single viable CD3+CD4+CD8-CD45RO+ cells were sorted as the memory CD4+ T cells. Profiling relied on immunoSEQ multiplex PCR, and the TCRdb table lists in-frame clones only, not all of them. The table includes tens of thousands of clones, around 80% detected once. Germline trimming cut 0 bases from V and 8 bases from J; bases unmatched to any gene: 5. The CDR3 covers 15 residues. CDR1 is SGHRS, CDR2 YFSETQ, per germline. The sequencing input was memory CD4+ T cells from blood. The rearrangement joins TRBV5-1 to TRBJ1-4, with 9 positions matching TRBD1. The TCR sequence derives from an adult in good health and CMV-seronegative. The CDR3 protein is CASSLGDREGEKLFF. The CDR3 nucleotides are TGCGCCAGCAGCTTGGGGGACAGGGAAGGCGAAAAACTGTTTTTT.